This TCR beta chain derives from a study of T cell changes during pregnancy in multiple sclerosis. Germline lookup yields CDR1 GTSNPN and CDR2 SVGIG (reference sequence). V lost 5 bases to trimming and J lost 6 bases, with 13 bases between them. The CDR3 totals 12 residues. TCRdb keeps only in-frame clones here, not all; method: immunoSEQ multiplex PCR. Of about 38,000 clones listed, about 90% were seen once; the top ten hold approximately 0.36%. V usage is TRBV30 and J usage is TRBJ1-1, with D perhaps matching TRBD1 (6 bases). This specimen consisted of CD4+ T cells from peripheral blood mononuclear cells, obtained after pregnancy. The source of this sequence is a female donor in good health, enrolled as a control in a pregnancy study. In DNA, the CDR3 is TGTGCCTGGTCCCGTACAGGGCCTGAAGCTTTCTTT. The encoded protein is CAWSRTGPEAFF.